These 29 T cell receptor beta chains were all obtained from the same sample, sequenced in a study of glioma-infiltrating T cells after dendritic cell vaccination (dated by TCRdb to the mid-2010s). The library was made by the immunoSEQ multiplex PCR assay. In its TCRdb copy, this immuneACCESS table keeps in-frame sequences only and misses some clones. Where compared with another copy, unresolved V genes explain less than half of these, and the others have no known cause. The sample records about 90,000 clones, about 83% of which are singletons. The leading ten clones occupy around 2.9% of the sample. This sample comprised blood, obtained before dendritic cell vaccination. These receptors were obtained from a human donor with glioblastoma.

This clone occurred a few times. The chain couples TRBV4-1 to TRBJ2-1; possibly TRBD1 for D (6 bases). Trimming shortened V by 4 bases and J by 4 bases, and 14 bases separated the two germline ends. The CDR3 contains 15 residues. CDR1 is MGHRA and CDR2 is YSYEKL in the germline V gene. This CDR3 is CASSRPTGEYNEQFF. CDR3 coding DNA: TGCGCCAGCAGCCGCCCGACAGGAGAGTACAATGAGCAGTTCTTC.

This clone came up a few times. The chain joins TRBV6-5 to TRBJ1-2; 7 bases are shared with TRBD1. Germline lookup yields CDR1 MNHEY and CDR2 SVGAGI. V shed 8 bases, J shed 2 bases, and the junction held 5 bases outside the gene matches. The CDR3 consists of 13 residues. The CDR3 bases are TGTGCCAGCCGGGACAGCGCCAACTATGGCTACACCTTC. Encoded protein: CASRDSANYGYTF.

DNA of the CDR3: TGTGCCAGCAGTCCCCTTCAAGCTGCCGGAAACACCATATATTTT. It encodes CASSPLQAAGNTIYF. This sequence joins TRBV2 and TRBJ1-3; D uncertain. The CDR3 runs to 15 residues. CDR1 is SNHLY, CDR2 FYNNEI, per germline. V lost 5 bases and J lost 4, with 15 bases in between.

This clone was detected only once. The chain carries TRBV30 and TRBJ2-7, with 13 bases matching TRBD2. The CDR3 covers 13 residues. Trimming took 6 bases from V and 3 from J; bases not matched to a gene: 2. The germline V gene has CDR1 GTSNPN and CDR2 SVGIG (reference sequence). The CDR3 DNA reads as TGTGCCTGCAGGACTAGCGGGAGCTACGAGCAGTACTTC. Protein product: CACRTSGSYEQYF.

CDR3 DNA sequence: TGTGCCAGTAGTGGGCCTAACCCAAGTAGCAATCAGCCCCAGCATTTT. This codes for CASSGPNPSSNQPQHF. The chain recombines TRBV19 with TRBJ1-5; no firm D call. CDR1 is LNHDA, CDR2 SQIVND, per germline (reference sequence). This CDR3 contains 16 residues. The V and J ends lost 5 bases and 0 bases respectively, with 14 bases between them.

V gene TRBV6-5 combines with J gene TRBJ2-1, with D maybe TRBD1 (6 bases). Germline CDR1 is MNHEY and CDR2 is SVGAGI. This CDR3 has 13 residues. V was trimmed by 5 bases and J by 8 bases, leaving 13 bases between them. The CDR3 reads CASSVQGRDEQFF. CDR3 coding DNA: TGTGCCAGCAGTGTACAGGGTCGCGATGAGCAGTTCTTC.

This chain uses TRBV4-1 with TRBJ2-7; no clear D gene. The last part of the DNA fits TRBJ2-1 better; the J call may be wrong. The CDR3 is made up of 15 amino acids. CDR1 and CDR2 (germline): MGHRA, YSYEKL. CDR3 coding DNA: TGCGCCAGCAGCCAAGAACAGTTACCCTACAATGAGCAGTTCTTC. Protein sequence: CASSQEQLPYNEQFF.

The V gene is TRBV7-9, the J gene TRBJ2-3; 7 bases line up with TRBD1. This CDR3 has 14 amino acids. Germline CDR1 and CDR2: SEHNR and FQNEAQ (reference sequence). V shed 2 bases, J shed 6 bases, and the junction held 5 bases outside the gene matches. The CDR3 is CASSLIGRGDTQYF. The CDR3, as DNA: TGTGCCAGCAGCTTAATCGGCAGGGGGGATACGCAGTATTTT. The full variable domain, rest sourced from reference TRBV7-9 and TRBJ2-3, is DTGVSQNPRHKITKRGQNVTFRCDPISEHNRLYWYRQTLGQGPEFLTYFQNEAQLEKSRLLSDRFSAERPKGSFSTLEIQRTEQGDSAMYLCASSLIGRGDTQYFGPGTRLTVL.

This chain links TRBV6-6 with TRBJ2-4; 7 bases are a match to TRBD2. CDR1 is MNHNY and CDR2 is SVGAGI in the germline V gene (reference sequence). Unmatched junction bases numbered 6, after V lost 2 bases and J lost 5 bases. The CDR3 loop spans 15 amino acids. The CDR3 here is CASSYERGPQNIQYF. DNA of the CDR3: TGTGCCAGCAGTTACGAGCGGGGCCCCCAAAACATTCAGTACTTC.

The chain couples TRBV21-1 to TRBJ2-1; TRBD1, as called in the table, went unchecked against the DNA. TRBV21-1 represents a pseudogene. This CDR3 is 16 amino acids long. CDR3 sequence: CASSKGGQVYYNEQFF. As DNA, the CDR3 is TGTGCCAGCAGCAAAGGAGGACAGGTCTACTACAATGAGCAGTTCTTC.

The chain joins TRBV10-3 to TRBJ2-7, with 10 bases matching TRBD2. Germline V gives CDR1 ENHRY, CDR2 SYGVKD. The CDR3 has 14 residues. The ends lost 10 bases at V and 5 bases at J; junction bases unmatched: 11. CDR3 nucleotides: TGTGCCACCCTTGGTGCTAGCGGGAGAAACGAGCAGTACTTC. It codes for CATLGASGRNEQYF.

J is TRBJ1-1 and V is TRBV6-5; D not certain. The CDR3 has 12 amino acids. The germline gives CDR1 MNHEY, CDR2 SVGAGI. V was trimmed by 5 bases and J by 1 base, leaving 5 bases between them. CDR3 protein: CASSIRNTEAFF. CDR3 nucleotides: TGTGCCAGCAGTATCCGGAACACTGAAGCTTTCTTT.

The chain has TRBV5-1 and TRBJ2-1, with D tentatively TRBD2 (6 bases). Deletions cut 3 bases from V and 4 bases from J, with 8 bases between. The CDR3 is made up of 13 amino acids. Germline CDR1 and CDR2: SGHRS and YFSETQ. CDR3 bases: TGCGCCAGCAGCTGGGGAGGTTACAATGAGCAGTTCTTC. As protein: CASSWGGYNEQFF.

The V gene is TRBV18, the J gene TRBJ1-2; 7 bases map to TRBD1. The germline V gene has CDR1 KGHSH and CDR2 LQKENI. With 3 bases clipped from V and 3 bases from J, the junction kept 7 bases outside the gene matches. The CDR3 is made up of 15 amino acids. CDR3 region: CASSPGTTGDYGYTF. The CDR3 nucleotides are TGTGCCAGCTCACCCGGCACCACAGGGGACTATGGCTACACCTTC.

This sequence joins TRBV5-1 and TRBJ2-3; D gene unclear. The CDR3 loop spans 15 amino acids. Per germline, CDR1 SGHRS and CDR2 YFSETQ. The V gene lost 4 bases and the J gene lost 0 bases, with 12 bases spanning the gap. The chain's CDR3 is CASSPLKLSTDTQYF. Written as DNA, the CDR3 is TGCGCCAGCAGCCCACTGAAGCTTAGCACAGATACGCAGTATTTT.

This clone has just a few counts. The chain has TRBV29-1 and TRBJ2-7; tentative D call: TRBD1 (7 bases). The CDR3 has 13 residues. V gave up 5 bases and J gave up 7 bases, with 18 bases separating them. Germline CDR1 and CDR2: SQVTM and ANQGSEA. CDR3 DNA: TGCAGCGTTAGCGGGCAGGGGGTCTGGGAGCAGTACTTC. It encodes CSVSGQGVWEQYF.

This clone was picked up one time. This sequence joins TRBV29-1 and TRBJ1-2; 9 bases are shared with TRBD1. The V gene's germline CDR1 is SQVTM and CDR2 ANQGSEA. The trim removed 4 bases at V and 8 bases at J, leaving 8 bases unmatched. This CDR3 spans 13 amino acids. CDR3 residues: CSVGKGQGGGYTF. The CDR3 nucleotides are TGCAGCGTTGGAAAGGGACAGGGAGGAGGCTACACCTTC.

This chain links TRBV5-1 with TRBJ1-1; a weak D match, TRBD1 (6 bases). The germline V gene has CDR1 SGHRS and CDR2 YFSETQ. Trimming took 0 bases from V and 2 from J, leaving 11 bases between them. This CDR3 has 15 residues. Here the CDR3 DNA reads TGCGCCAGCAGCTTGGAAATCAGGGGAAACACTGAAGCTTTCTTT. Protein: CASSLEIRGNTEAFF.

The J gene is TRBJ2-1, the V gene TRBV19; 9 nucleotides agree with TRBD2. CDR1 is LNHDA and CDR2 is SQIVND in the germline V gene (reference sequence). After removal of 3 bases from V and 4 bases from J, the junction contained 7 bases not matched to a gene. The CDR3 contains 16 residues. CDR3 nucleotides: TGTGCCAGTAGTATCGGCTCTAGCGGGGTTTACAATGAGCAGTTCTTC. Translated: CASSIGSSGVYNEQFF.

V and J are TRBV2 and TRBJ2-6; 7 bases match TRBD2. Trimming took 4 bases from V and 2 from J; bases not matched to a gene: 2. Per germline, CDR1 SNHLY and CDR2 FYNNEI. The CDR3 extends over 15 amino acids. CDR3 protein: CASSGGGPGANVLTF. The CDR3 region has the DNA TGTGCCAGCAGTGGGGGGGGTCCTGGGGCCAACGTCCTGACTTTC. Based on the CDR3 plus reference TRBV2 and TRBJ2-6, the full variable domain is EPEVTQTPSHQVTQMGQEVILRCVPISNHLYFYWYRQILGQKVEFLVSFYNNEISEKSEIFDDQFSVERPDGSNFTLKIRSTKLEDSAMYFCASSGGGPGANVLTFGAGSRLTVL.

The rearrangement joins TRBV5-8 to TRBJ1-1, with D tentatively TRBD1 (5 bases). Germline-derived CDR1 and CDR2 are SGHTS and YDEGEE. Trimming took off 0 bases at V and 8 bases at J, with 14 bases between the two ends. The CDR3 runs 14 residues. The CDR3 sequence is CASSLDRSRREAFF. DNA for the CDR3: TGTGCCAGCAGCTTGGACAGGTCCCGACGCGAAGCTTTCTTT. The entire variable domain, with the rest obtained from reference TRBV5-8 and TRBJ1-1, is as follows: EAGVTQSPTHLIKTRGQQATLRCSPISGHTSVYWYQQALGLGLQFLLWYDEGEERNRGNFPPRFSGRQFPNYSSELNVNALELEDSALYLCASSLDRSRREAFFGQGTRLTVV.

CDR3 sequence: CASSQVQNQPQHF. CDR3 nucleotide sequence: TGTGCCAGCAGCCAAGTTCAGAATCAGCCCCAGCATTTT. V gene TRBV4-2 combines with J gene TRBJ1-5; D not certain. CDR1 is LGHNA, CDR2 YNFKEQ, per germline. The CDR3 covers 13 residues. V was clipped by 1 base and J by 4 bases, with 5 bases between them.

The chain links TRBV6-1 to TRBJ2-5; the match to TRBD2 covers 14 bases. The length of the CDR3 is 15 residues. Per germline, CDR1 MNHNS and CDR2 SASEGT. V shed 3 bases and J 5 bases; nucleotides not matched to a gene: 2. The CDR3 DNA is TGTGCCAGCAGTGAGACTAGCGGGGGGGCCGAGACCCAGTACTTC. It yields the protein CASSETSGGAETQYF.

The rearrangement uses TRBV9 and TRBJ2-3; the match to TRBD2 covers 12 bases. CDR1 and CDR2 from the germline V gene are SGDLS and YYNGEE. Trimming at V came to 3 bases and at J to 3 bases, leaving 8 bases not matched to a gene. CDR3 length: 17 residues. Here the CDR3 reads CASSARLAGGPTDTQYF. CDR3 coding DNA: TGTGCCAGCAGCGCCCGTCTAGCGGGAGGGCCAACAGATACGCAGTATTTT.

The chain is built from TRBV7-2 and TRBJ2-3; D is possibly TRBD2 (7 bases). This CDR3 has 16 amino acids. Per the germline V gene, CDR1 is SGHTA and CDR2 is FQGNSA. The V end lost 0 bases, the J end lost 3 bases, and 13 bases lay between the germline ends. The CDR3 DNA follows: TGTGCCAGCAGCTTAGCGGGGGGGCCGAGAACAGATACGCAGTATTTT. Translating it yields CASSLAGGPRTDTQYF.

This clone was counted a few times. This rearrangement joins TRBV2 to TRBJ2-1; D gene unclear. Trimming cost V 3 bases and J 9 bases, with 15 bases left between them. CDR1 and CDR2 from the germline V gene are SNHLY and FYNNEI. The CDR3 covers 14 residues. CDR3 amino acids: CASSEQAPEGEQFF. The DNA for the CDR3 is TGTGCCAGCAGTGAGCAGGCCCCGGAAGGTGAGCAGTTCTTC.

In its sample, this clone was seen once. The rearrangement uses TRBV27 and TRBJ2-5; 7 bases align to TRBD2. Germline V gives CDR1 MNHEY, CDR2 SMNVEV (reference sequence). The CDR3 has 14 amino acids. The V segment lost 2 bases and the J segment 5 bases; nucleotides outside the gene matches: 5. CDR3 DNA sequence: TGTGCCAGCAGTTTAAGACTGGGAGGGGAGACCCAGTACTTC. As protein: CASSLRLGGETQYF.

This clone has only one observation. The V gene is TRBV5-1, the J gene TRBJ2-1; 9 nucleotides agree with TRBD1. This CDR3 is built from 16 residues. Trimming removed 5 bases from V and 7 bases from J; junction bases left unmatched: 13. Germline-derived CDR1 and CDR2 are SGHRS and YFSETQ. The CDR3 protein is CASSFPGTGSENEQFF. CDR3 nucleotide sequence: TGCGCCAGCAGTTTTCCGGGGACAGGGTCCGAGAATGAGCAGTTCTTC. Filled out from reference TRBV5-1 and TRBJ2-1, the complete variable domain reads KAGVTQTPRYLIKTRGQQVTLSCSPISGHRSVSWYQQTPGQGLQFLFEYFSETQRNKGNFPGRFSGRQFSNSRSEMNVSTLELGDSALYLCASSFPGTGSENEQFFGPGTRLTVL.

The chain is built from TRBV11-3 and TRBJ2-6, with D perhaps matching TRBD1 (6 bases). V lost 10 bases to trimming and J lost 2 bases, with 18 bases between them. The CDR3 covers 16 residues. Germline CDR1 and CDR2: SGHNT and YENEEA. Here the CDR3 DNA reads TGTGCCACCATGACCAGGGGATTTGCTGGGGCCAACGTCCTGACTTTC. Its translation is CATMTRGFAGANVLTF.